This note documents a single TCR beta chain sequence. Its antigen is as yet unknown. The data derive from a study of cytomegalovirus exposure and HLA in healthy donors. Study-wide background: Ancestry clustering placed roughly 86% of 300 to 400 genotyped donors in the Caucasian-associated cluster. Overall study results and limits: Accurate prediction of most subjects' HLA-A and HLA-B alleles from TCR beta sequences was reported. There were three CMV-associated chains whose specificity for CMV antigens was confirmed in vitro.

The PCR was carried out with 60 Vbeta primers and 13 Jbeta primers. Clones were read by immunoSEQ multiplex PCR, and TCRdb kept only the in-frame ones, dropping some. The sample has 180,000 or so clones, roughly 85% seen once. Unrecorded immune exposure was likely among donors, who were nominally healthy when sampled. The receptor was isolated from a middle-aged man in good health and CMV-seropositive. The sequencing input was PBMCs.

The CDR3 DNA sequence: TGTGCCAGCAGCTTCAGTAGCTCCTACGAGCAGTACTTC. Translation: CASSFSSSYEQYF. J is TRBJ2-5 and V is TRBV11-1; the D is unclear. The DNA end is more similar to TRBJ2-7, so the J call may be wrong. This CDR3 is 13 amino acids long. Germline V gene lookup returns CDR1 SGHAT and CDR2 FQDESV (reference sequence).